These T cell receptor beta chains were read from a single sample in a study of control samples from healthy donors and cancer patients. Some clones are missing from TCRdb's copy, which holds only in-frame ones; the method was immunoSEQ multiplex PCR. The data show approximately 110,000 clones, with about nine tenths seen just once and 3.5% to 4.5% held by the top ten. The sample comprised blood. These receptors were collected from a human donor in good health. The donor label of this sample is uncertain. Both conserved end residues are part of each CDR3. The order of the fields is J gene, V gene, D gene, clone size, CDR3 protein, CDR3 DNA. A D gene is named only where the DNA matches it firmly. Size values are once, few and many counts, or a class for expanded clones, and some rows have none.

TRBJ1-4,TRBV18,TRBD1,once,CASSQSTGLNEKLFF,TGTGCCAGCTCACAGTCGACAGGGCTTAATGAAAAACTGTTTTTT
TRBJ1-2,TRBV28,TRBD1,once,CASTKGNRGAYGYTF,TGTGCCAGCACAAAAGGGAACAGGGGGGCCTATGGCTACACCTTC
TRBJ1-1,TRBV23-1,NA,NA,CASSQEGTMGSGANTEAFF,TGCGCCAGCAGTCAAGAAGGTACCATGGGGTCGGGGGCGAACACTGAAGCTTTCTTT
TRBJ1-2,TRBV12-3/TRBV12-4,NA,NA,CASGEGGYGYTF,TGTGCCAGCGGGGAAGGGGGGTATGGCTACACCTTC
TRBJ2-6,TRBV2,NA,NA,CASSEKGSGANVLTF,TGTGCCAGCAGTGAGAAGGGTTCTGGGGCCAACGTCCTGACTTTC
TRBJ1-1,TRBV6-2/TRBV6-3,NA,NA,CASSAGLTNTEAFF,TGTGCCAGCAGCGCGGGACTCACGAACACTGAAGCTTTCTTT
TRBJ2-5,TRBV19,NA,NA,CASSIVSAEETQYF,TGTGCCAGTAGTATCGTCTCTGCGGAAGAGACCCAGTACTTC
TRBJ2-5,TRBV12-3/TRBV12-4,TRBD1,NA,CASRQGLGTQYF,TGTGCCTCCCGACAGGGTTTGGGGACCCAGTACTTC
TRBJ1-2,TRBV25-1,NA,few,CASSERELPYGYTF,TGTGCCAGCAGTGAACGAGAGCTTCCCTATGGCTACACCTTC
TRBJ2-3,TRBV6-5,TRBD1,once,CASSRQGLADTQYF,TGTGCCAGCAGTCGACAGGGATTAGCAGATACGCAGTATTTT
TRBJ1-3,TRBV24-1,NA,NA,CATSAGGDTIYF,TGTGCCACCAGTGCAGGAGGTGACACCATATATTTT
TRBJ1-4,TRBV11-2,TRBD1,NA,CASSSAGTDNEKLFF,TGTGCCAGCAGCTCAGCCGGGACAGATAATGAAAAACTGTTTTTT
TRBJ2-1,TRBV18,NA,NA,CASGDTRGNEQFF,TGTGCCAGCGGGGACACTCGGGGCAATGAGCAGTTCTTC
TRBJ1-1,TRBV3-1/TRBV3-2,NA,once,CASSPPLRQGQGTEAFF,TGTGCCAGCAGCCCCCCATTACGTCAGGGTCAGGGAACTGAAGCTTTCTTT
TRBJ1-1,TRBV7-9,NA,NA,CASSAQLGANTEAFF,TGTGCCAGCAGCGCACAACTGGGGGCGAACACTGAAGCTTTCTTT
TRBJ2-3,TRBV11-2,TRBD2,once,CASELAGGSRGQYF,TGTGCCAGTGAACTAGCGGGGGGTTCTCGTGGGCAGTATTTT
TRBJ2-3,TRBV2,NA,NA,CASSTSQRTPHTDTQYF,TGTGCCAGCAGCACGAGCCAGCGGACCCCACACACAGATACGCAGTATTTT
TRBJ1-3,TRBV14,NA,NA,CASSPTVSGNTIYF,TGTGCCAGCAGCCCCACGGTCTCTGGAAACACCATATATTTT
TRBJ1-2,TRBV5-6,TRBD1,once,CASSDRASNYGYTF,TGTGCCAGCAGCGACAGGGCCTCTAACTATGGCTACACCTTC
TRBJ2-2,TRBV5-1,NA,NA,CASSLAAGAYTGELFF,TGCGCCAGCAGCTTGGCGGCGGGGGCCTACACCGGGGAGCTGTTTTTT
TRBJ1-1,TRBV7-9,TRBD1,once,CASSPYRGRNTEAFF,TGTGCCAGCAGCCCGTACAGGGGGCGGAACACTGAAGCTTTCTTT
TRBJ2-3,TRBV18,NA,NA,CASSLKGVKDTQYF,TGTGCCAGCTCACTTAAGGGGGTGAAAGATACGCAGTATTTT
TRBJ1-6,TRBV19,NA,NA,CASMGYHF,TGTGCCAGTATGGGCTATCATTTT
TRBJ1-2,TRBV6-1,NA,few,CASSEREGSYGYTF,TGTGCCAGCAGTGAAAGAGAGGGCTCCTATGGCTACACCTTC
TRBJ1-5,TRBV19,NA,NA,CASSLTTGGNQPQHF,TGTGCCAGTAGCTTAACTACCGGTGGCAATCAGCCCCAGCATTTT
TRBJ1-2,TRBV25-1,NA,NA,CASSEQFINYGYTF,TGTGCCAGCAGTGAACAGTTTATTAACTATGGCTACACCTTC
TRBJ1-6,TRBV27,NA,NA,CASSPRDTYSPLHF,TGTGCCAGCAGTCCGCGGGACACCTATTCACCCCTCCACTTT
TRBJ2-1,TRBV27,NA,NA,CASSQNPSMGQFF,TGTGCCAGCAGTCAAAACCCTTCTATGGGGCAGTTCTTC
TRBJ1-6,TRBV4-2,TRBD1,NA,CASSQDPDRESPLHF,TGTGCCAGCAGCCAAGACCCGGACAGGGAGTCACCCCTCCACTTT
TRBJ2-3,TRBV4-3,TRBD2,NA,CASSQDAGASGLGADTQYF,TGCGCCAGCAGCCAAGATGCGGGGGCTAGCGGGTTGGGGGCAGATACGCAGTATTTT
TRBJ2-3,TRBV7-9,TRBD2,NA,CASSSGLAGSDTQYF,TGTGCCAGCAGCTCGGGACTAGCGGGGTCAGATACGCAGTATTTT